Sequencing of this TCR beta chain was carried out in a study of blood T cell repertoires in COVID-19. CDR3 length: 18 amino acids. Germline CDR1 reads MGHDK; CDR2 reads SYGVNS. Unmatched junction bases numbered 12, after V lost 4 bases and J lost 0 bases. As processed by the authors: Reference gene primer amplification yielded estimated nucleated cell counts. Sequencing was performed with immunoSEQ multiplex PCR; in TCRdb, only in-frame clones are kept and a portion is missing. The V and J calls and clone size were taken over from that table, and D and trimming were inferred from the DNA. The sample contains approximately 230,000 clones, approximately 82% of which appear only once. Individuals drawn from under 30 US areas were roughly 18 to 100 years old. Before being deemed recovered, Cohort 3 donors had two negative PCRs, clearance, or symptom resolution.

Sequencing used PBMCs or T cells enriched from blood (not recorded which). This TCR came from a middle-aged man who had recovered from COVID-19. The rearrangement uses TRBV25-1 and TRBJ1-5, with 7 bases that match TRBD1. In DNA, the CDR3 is TGTGCCAGCAGTGGTCGGGACAGTGCCTATAATAGCAATCAGCCCCAGCATTTT. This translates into CASSGRDSAYNSNQPQHF.